This entry describes one T cell receptor beta chain. Germline-derived CDR1 and CDR2 are MGHRA and YSYEKL. V lost 1 base to trimming and J lost 4 bases, with 16 bases between them. The CDR3 spans 16 residues. The record originates from a study of T cell changes during pregnancy in multiple sclerosis. Profiled with immunoSEQ multiplex PCR; TCRdb holds only in-frame clones, not every one. The data contain about 100,000 clones, 92% of them singletons. The sequence derives from a female donor with multiple sclerosis, enrolled in a pregnancy study. The input for sequencing was peripheral blood, taken after pregnancy. This sequence joins TRBV4-1 and TRBJ1-2; a weak D match, TRBD1 (6 bases). CDR3 sequence (DNA): TGCGCCAGCAGCCAAGTGGGGGCGGTTTACCGCTATGGCTACACCTTC. This encodes CASSQVGAVYRYGYTF.